Shown below are 20 T cell receptor beta chains from a single sample sequenced in a study of OX40 agonist ivuxolimab in advanced cancers. Assay: immunoSEQ multiplex PCR; the TCRdb copy retains only in-frame clones and omits some. The data contain around 140,000 clones, 75% to 95% of them seen just once; the ten biggest clones take up roughly 1.1%. The specimen comprised CD4+ or CD8+ T cells sorted from blood, sampled in a trial of the OX40 agonist ivuxolimab. All receptors come from an adult with an advanced solid tumor such as melanoma, head and neck, liver or kidney cancer.

The chain combines TRBV6-1 with TRBJ1-5; 7 nucleotides agree with TRBD1. The CDR3 totals 14 residues. Trimming removed 3 bases from V and 3 bases from J; junction bases left unmatched: 2. The V gene's germline CDR1 is MNHNS and CDR2 SASEGT. The CDR3 protein is CASSEGQFNQPQHF. The CDR3 DNA sequence: TGTGCCAGCAGTGAGGGACAGTTCAATCAGCCCCAGCATTTT.

The chain's CDR3 is CASSETVGVEAFF. CDR3 nucleotide sequence: TGTGCCAGCAGCGAGACGGTGGGAGTTGAAGCTTTCTTT. V usage is TRBV5-6 and J usage is TRBJ1-1; no clear D gene. This CDR3 has 13 amino acids. Trimming took 4 bases from V and 7 from J, leaving 14 bases between them. Germline CDR1 SGHDT, CDR2 YYEEEE.

The chain employs TRBV19 and TRBJ2-6, with D unresolved. Trimming left V 6 bases short and J 5 bases short, with 11 bases between. CDR1 LNHDA and CDR2 SQIVND come from the germline V gene (reference sequence). CDR3 length equals 14 residues. The CDR3 here is CASSPLPRANVLTF. The CDR3 DNA is TGTGCCAGTAGCCCCTTGCCCAGGGCCAACGTCCTGACTTTC.

The V gene is TRBV9, the J gene TRBJ2-1; no reliable D call. The CDR3 runs to 17 residues. V gave up 4 bases and J gave up 0 bases, with 17 bases separating them. Germline V CDR1 and CDR2: SGDLS, YYNGEE. This CDR3 reads CASSPRAQRASYNEQFF. The CDR3 nucleotides read TGTGCCAGCAGCCCCCGGGCCCAGCGTGCCTCCTACAATGAGCAGTTCTTC.

The chain uses TRBV5-4 and TRBJ1-3; D is unclear. The CDR3 runs to 15 residues. Germline V CDR1 and CDR2: SGHNT, YYREEE (reference sequence). Between the trimmed V and J ends, which lost 4 bases and 5 bases, there was a span of 16 bases. The CDR3 bases are TGTGCCAGCAGCCCCGGACGAGAGTCCAGAAACACCATATATTTT. Amino acid sequence: CASSPGRESRNTIYF.

V is TRBV25-1 and J is TRBJ2-1; the D call may be TRBD1 or TRBD2 (5 bases each). The CDR3 consists of 13 residues. Trimming removed 6 bases from V and 8 bases from J, with 14 bases in between. Germline V gives CDR1 MGHDK, CDR2 SYGVNS. The CDR3 spells CASRNVGTDEQFF. CDR3 nucleotides: TGTGCCAGCAGGAATGTGGGGACGGATGAGCAGTTCTTC.

The chain is built from TRBV11-2 and TRBJ2-1, with 11 bases that match TRBD2. V trimming: 2 bases; J trimming: 7 bases; junction bases outside the gene matches: 13. The CDR3 covers 18 residues. CDR1 is SGHAT and CDR2 is FQNNGV in the germline V gene. The CDR3 sequence: CASSLKMPGTSGLNEQFF. The CDR3 coding sequence is TGTGCCAGCAGCTTAAAAATGCCCGGGACTAGCGGCCTTAATGAGCAGTTCTTC.

This clone was counted a few times. The CDR3 protein is CASSSNSNQPQHF. CDR3 bases: TGTGCCAGCAGTTCAAATAGCAATCAGCCCCAGCATTTT. The genes are TRBV28 and TRBJ1-5; D gene unclear. The V and J ends lost 4 bases and 0 bases respectively, with 4 bases between them. The germline gives CDR1 MDHEN, CDR2 SYDVKM. The CDR3 contains 13 residues.

Concerning this clone itself: Germline and junction disagree at one end, which may indicate a read error. The chain links TRBV5-1 to TRBJ2-6, with 9 bases fitting TRBD1. Germline values: CDR1 SGHRS, CDR2 YFSETQ. The CDR3 loop spans 17 amino acids. DNA of the CDR3: TGCGCCAGCAGCTTGGCACAGGGGGCATCTGTGGCCAACGTCCTGACTTTC. Its protein product is CASSLAQGASVANVLTF.

The chain employs TRBV5-4 and TRBJ2-1, with 14 bases identical to TRBD2. The length of the CDR3 is 16 residues. Unmatched junction bases numbered 7, after V lost 4 bases and J lost 7 bases. CDR1 is SGHNT and CDR2 is YYREEE in the germline V gene (reference sequence). The CDR3 nucleotides read TGTGCCAGCAGCCCGACTAGCGGGAGGGCCCTAAATGAGCAGTTCTTC. Translating gives CASSPTSGRALNEQFF.

The chain employs TRBV30 and TRBJ2-3; TRBD1 is a possible D gene (6 bases). This CDR3 region has 14 residues. The ends were cut back, 3 bases at V and 2 bases at J, with 12 bases in the middle. Germline V lookup: CDR1 GTSNPN, CDR2 SVGIG (reference sequence). CDR3 nucleotides: TGTGCCTGGAGCGGACAGATTTACACAGATACGCAGTATTTT. Translated: CAWSGQIYTDTQYF. Full variable domain (rest looked up from reference TRBV30 and TRBJ2-3): SQTIHQWPATLVQPVGSPLSLECTVEGTSNPNLYWYRQAAGRGLQLLFYSVGIGQISSEVPQNLSASRPQDRQFILSSKKLLLSDSGFYLCAWSGQIYTDTQYFGPGTRLTVL.

The chain employs TRBV7-5 and TRBJ2-5; the table's D call of TRBD2 was not tested on the DNA. TRBV7-5 is designated a pseudogene. The CDR3 extends over 21 amino acids. This CDR3 reads CARAATREGRLPPRTQETQYF. The CDR3 coding sequence is TGTGCCAGAGCCGCTACTAGAGAAGGACGTCTACCCCCACGAACCCAAGAGACCCAGTACTTC.

The V and J genes are TRBV18 and TRBJ2-1; 11 nucleotides agree with TRBD2. The trim removed 0 bases at V and 3 bases at J, leaving 1 base unmatched. Germline assignment: CDR1 KGHSH and CDR2 LQKENI. The CDR3 has 16 residues. CDR3 amino acids: CASSPPTSGNYNEQFF. The DNA for the CDR3 is TGTGCCAGCTCACCACCGACTAGCGGGAACTACAATGAGCAGTTCTTC.

In DNA form, the CDR3 reads TGTGCCAGCAGCATCCAAACAGGGGGCAGCGATGGCTACACCTTC. Protein product: CASSIQTGGSDGYTF. The chain couples TRBV7-2 to TRBJ1-2; 9 bases line up with TRBD1. This CDR3 is built from 15 residues. V was pared by 5 bases and J by 6 bases, with 10 bases of the junction left unmatched. The germline V gene has CDR1 SGHTA and CDR2 FQGNSA.

V and J are TRBV28 and TRBJ1-1, with 12 bases aligning to TRBD1. The germline gives CDR1 MDHEN, CDR2 SYDVKM. The CDR3 loop spans 14 amino acids. V was pared by 6 bases and J by 6 bases, with 5 bases of the junction left unmatched. This CDR3 reads CASRTGTGGPEAFF. In DNA, the CDR3 is TGTGCCAGCAGGACAGGGACAGGGGGCCCTGAAGCTTTCTTT.

The gene calls are TRBV28 and TRBJ1-4; 7 nucleotides align to TRBD1. Germline lookup yields CDR1 MDHEN and CDR2 SYDVKM. The CDR3 covers 15 residues. Trimming took 1 base from V and 4 from J; bases not matched to a gene: 3. CDR3 nucleotides: TGTGCCAGCAGTTTATCCGCAGGGGGTAATGAAAAACTGTTTTTT. It is translated as CASSLSAGGNEKLFF.

This chain uses TRBV7-8 with TRBJ1-2; D unresolved. Germline assignment: CDR1 SGHVS and CDR2 FQNEAQ. CDR3 length: 14 amino acids. Trimming took 5 bases from V and 5 from J, leaving 15 bases between them. The CDR3 protein is CASSLRRNQYGYTF. CDR3 bases: TGTGCCAGCAGCCTTCGACGGAACCAGTATGGCTACACCTTC.

The V gene is TRBV29-1, the J gene TRBJ2-3; TRBD2 matches at 12 bases. The germline gives CDR1 SQVTM, CDR2 ANQGSEA. The junction had 13 bases not matched to a gene; V was cut back by 7 bases and J by 5 bases. The CDR3 extends over 16 amino acids. For the CDR3, the DNA is TGCAGCGCTGACAGGGGATCTAGCGGGAGGGAAGATACGCAGTATTTT. It yields the protein CSADRGSSGREDTQYF.

The chain uses TRBV10-3 and TRBJ1-5, with D tentatively TRBD1 (5 bases). CDR3 length: 14 residues. Germline CDR1 reads ENHRY; CDR2 reads SYGVKD. Between the trimmed V and J ends, which lost 8 bases and 7 bases, there was a span of 18 bases. The CDR3 loop reads CAIQSGTQSQPQHF. Written as DNA, the CDR3 is TGTGCCATCCAAAGCGGGACCCAATCGCAGCCCCAGCATTTT.

The chain has TRBV5-1 and TRBJ2-5, with D maybe TRBD2 (6 bases). The CDR3 contains 16 residues. CDR1 and CDR2 (germline): SGHRS, YFSETQ. V lost 0 bases and J lost 5, with 17 bases in between. Here the CDR3 reads CASSLAIQGGGETQYF. The DNA for the CDR3 is TGCGCCAGCAGCTTGGCCATCCAGGGAGGTGGGGAGACCCAGTACTTC.